This TCR beta chain was sequenced in a study of Ad26.COV2.S vaccination and SARS-CoV-2 variants. Study summary: The Ad26.COV2.S arm of the COV1001 trial was where the donor was placed.

Broader study findings: Non-spike TCR breadth showed similarity between vaccine and placebo recipients.

Measured with immunoSEQ multiplex PCR; TCRdb has only the in-frame clones, and not every one. The table includes about 330,000 clones, approximately 87% detected once. The CDR3 covers 15 residues. Germline CDR1 reads SGHDN; CDR2 reads FVKESK. V lost 1 base and J 6 bases, leaving 13 bases between the germline ends. This clone was picked up one time. Its antigen is unknown. Stated treatment: about 20 received Ad26.COV2.S at low or high dose, single or two shots; about five received placebo; per-sample allocation not given. Samples were taken on day 63 after the first vaccine or placebo injection. The sequence derives from a person between 18 and 65 years old who received the Ad26.COV2.S COVID-19 vaccine or a placebo. Here the sequenced sample was peripheral blood, taken in a trial of Ad26.COV2.S vaccine versus placebo. The genes are TRBV14 and TRBJ1-3; D is unclear. CDR3 nucleotides: TGTGCCAGCAGCCAAGGGAGGGCCCGATTAAACACCATATATTTT. Translated: CASSQGRARLNTIYF.